This T cell receptor beta chain was identified in a study of blood T cell repertoires in COVID-19. This table comes from immunoSEQ multiplex PCR, and its TCRdb copy is limited to in-frame clones, with some not included. The sample holds about 220,000 clones, about 80% seen once. Germline CDR1 is SGHRS and CDR2 is YFSETQ. Trimming removed 4 bases at V and 0 bases at J, with 10 bases between. This CDR3 is built from 14 residues. This sequence was found in a woman between 40 and 50 years old with acute COVID-19. Sequencing used PBMCs or T cells enriched from blood (not recorded which). The V gene is TRBV5-1, the J gene TRBJ1-2; D gene ambiguous. This CDR3 is CASSIAGTNYGYTF. CDR3 nucleotide sequence: TGCGCCAGCAGCATCGCCGGGACTAACTATGGCTACACCTTC.